This note documents a single T cell receptor beta chain sequence. Germline V gene lookup returns CDR1 SEHNR and CDR2 FQNEAQ (reference sequence). This CDR3 has 15 residues. V shed 10 bases and J shed 2 bases, with 15 bases lying between them. The sample is drawn from a study of tumor-infiltrating lymphocytes in primary liver carcinoma. For blood RNA, unsorted whole blood served as the source, and germline DNA was extracted too. TCR beta cDNA was made from 450 to 550 ng total RNA with a constant-region primer. A slightly modified ARM-PCR protocol with three nested multiplex PCR rounds produced these TCR beta libraries. Running around 10 cycles apiece, the first two PCR rounds relied on TRBV1-TRBV30 forward primers together with a C-beta reverse primer. TCRdb called the multiplex PCR reads again in MiXCR, with one record for every CDR3 protein. The table records hundreds of thousands of distinct CDR3 sequences, approximately 58% of them present only once.

The sample was peripheral blood. V and J are TRBV7-9 and TRBJ1-6, with D hard to call. This clonotype was obtained from a woman aged 25 to 39 with primary liver carcinoma and hepatitis B virus infection. The CDR3 region is CATRSGSAYNSPLHF. DNA of the CDR3: TGTGCCACCCGGTCTGGAAGTGCCTATAATTCACCCCTCCACTTT.